What follows are 20 T cell receptor beta chains derived from one specimen sequenced in a study of shared clonotypes between healthy human individuals. Assay: immunoSEQ multiplex PCR; the TCRdb copy retains only in-frame clones and omits some. The sample holds more than 1 million clones, around 82% seen once. Material for sequencing was memory CD4+ T cells from PBMCs. The subset denotes: CD45RA-negative fraction. The receptor set was obtained from a young man in good health. Some clones in this sample may be carry-over from other donors' samples.

V and J are TRBV7-3 and TRBJ2-2; D is undetermined. Germline-derived CDR1 and CDR2 are SGHTA and FQGTGA. Between the trimmed V and J ends, which lost 5 bases and 4 bases, there was a span of 8 bases. The CDR3 is 13 amino acids. The CDR3 DNA reads as TGTGCCAGCAGCGATTACGTCACCGGGGAGCTGTTTTTT. Residues: CASSDYVTGELFF.

The rearrangement uses TRBV11-2 and TRBJ2-6, with 8 nucleotides matching TRBD1. V was pared by 2 bases and J by 2 bases, with 11 bases of the junction left unmatched. The CDR3 is 19 residues long. Germline CDR1 SGHAT, CDR2 FQNNGV. The chain's CDR3 is CASSLRTGSVRAGANVLTF. The CDR3 DNA is TGTGCCAGCAGCTTAAGGACAGGGAGTGTGCGGGCTGGGGCCAACGTCCTGACTTTC. Looking up the rest from reference TRBV11-2 and TRBJ2-6 gives the full variable domain: EAGVAQSPRYKIIEKRQSVAFWCNPISGHATLYWYQQILGQGPKLLIQFQNNGVVDDSQLPKDRFSAERLKGVDSTLKIQPAKLEDSAVYLCASSLRTGSVRAGANVLTFGAGSRLTVL.

This clone occurred a few times. V gene TRBV19 combines with J gene TRBJ1-2; 8 nucleotides align to TRBD1. The germline CDR1 and CDR2 sequences are LNHDA and SQIVND (reference sequence). There are 16 residues in the CDR3. V trimming: 3 bases; J trimming: 4 bases; junction bases outside the gene matches: 10. In DNA, the CDR3 is TGTGCCAGTAGTATTACGGAGCCAGGGGGCGGCTATGGCTACACCTTC. It is translated as CASSITEPGGGYGYTF.

The rearrangement joins TRBV18 to TRBJ2-1; 7 bases fit TRBD1. The germline CDR1 and CDR2 sequences are KGHSH and LQKENI. Trimming removed 5 bases from V and 5 bases from J; junction bases left unmatched: 3. The CDR3 consists of 13 residues. The CDR3 reads CASSSGQDNEQFF. In DNA form, the CDR3 reads TGTGCCAGCTCATCTGGACAGGACAATGAGCAGTTCTTC.

The table lists this clone with a count of one. The chain joins TRBV25-1 to TRBJ1-2; no clear D gene. This CDR3 contains 12 residues. CDR1 and CDR2 (germline): MGHDK, SYGVNS. V lost 3 bases and J lost 8, with 10 bases in between. The CDR3 region has the DNA TGTGCCAGCAGTGACCCCTATGGAGGCTACACCTTC. Translated: CASSDPYGGYTF.

This clone was counted once. The chain joins TRBV5-5 to TRBJ1-2, with unresolved D. The V gene lost 0 bases and the J gene lost 8 bases, with 11 bases spanning the gap. Germline loops: CDR1 SGHKS, CDR2 YYEKEE (reference sequence). This CDR3 comprises 13 residues. CDR3 coding DNA: TGTGCCAGCAGCTTGGTGGTGGATCTGGGCTACACCTTC. Residues: CASSLVVDLGYTF.

This sequence joins TRBV27 and TRBJ2-2; 9 positions agree with TRBD2. V gave up 8 bases and J gave up 0 bases; unmatched junction bases: 22. This CDR3 is built from 21 residues. Germline CDR1 is MNHEY and CDR2 is SMNVEV (reference sequence). The CDR3: CASFQRTPRGLAVANTGELFF. For the CDR3, the DNA is TGTGCCAGCTTTCAAAGGACTCCGAGGGGACTAGCTGTGGCGAACACCGGGGAGCTGTTTTTT.

The chain recombines TRBV4-1 with TRBJ2-7; 7 nucleotides line up with TRBD1. The CDR3 runs to 15 residues. Germline V gene lookup returns CDR1 MGHRA and CDR2 YSYEKL. V lost 4 bases and J lost 2; bases outside the gene matches: 8. In nucleotides, the CDR3 is TGCGCCAGCAGCCGACTTTACAGGGGAGCCTACGAGCAGTACTTC. Its protein product is CASSRLYRGAYEQYF.

V gene TRBV19 combines with J gene TRBJ1-2; TRBD1 aligns across 8 bases. Germline CDR1 reads LNHDA; CDR2 reads SQIVND (reference sequence). This CDR3 spans 15 amino acids. The V segment lost 9 bases and the J segment 5 bases; nucleotides outside the gene matches: 14. The CDR3 nucleotides are TGTGCCAGCACAACCTTGGACAGGGTGTGGTATGGCTACACCTTC. It is translated as CASTTLDRVWYGYTF.

This clone was counted only a few times. This chain connects TRBV7-9 to TRBJ1-4, with TRBD1 matching 7 bases. This CDR3 comprises 16 residues. Germline CDR1 is SEHNR and CDR2 is FQNEAQ (reference sequence). Unmatched junction bases numbered 9, after V lost 5 bases and J lost 3 bases. Written as DNA, the CDR3 is TGTGCCAGCAGCCGAAACAGGGGTTTAGCTAATGAAAAACTGTTTTTT. Translating gives CASSRNRGLANEKLFF.

The chain combines TRBV6-1 with TRBJ1-2; 11 positions match TRBD1. The CDR3 is 15 residues long. The junction had 5 bases not matched to a gene; V was cut back by 2 bases and J by 6 bases. Germline CDR1 reads MNHNS; CDR2 reads SASEGT. In nucleotides, the CDR3 is TGTGCCAGCAGTGAACGGGACAGGGGGTTGGATGGCTACACCTTC. It translates to CASSERDRGLDGYTF.

This clone turned up a few times. The CDR3: CAIRVDRDTEAFF. The CDR3 coding sequence is TGTGCCATCAGGGTCGATCGGGACACTGAAGCTTTCTTT. The J gene is TRBJ1-1, the V gene TRBV10-3; D is ambiguous. V was trimmed by 6 bases and J by 3 bases, leaving 11 bases between them. This CDR3 has 13 residues. In germline, CDR1 is ENHRY, CDR2 SYGVKD.

The chain links TRBV10-1 to TRBJ2-3; TRBD2 agrees at 10 bases. The CDR3 runs to 18 residues. Unmatched junction bases numbered 13, after V lost 0 bases and J lost 7 bases. CDR1 is WNHNN, CDR2 SYGVQD, per germline (reference sequence). The chain's CDR3 is CASSESRASGGRTNTQYF. In DNA, the CDR3 is TGCGCCAGCAGTGAGTCTAGGGCTAGCGGGGGCCGTACTAATACGCAGTATTTT.

The chain couples TRBV5-5 to TRBJ2-5; 11 bases align to TRBD1. The J segment lost 1 base and the V segment lost 3 bases, leaving 5 bases of the junction unmatched. The CDR3 runs to 16 residues. Germline loops: CDR1 SGHKS, CDR2 YYEKEE (reference sequence). CDR3 amino acids: CASSSRDRGGQETQYF. The CDR3 nucleotides are TGTGCCAGCAGCTCCAGGGACAGGGGGGGCCAAGAGACCCAGTACTTC.

The V call is TRBV30, the J call TRBJ1-6; D call uncertain. The CDR3 spans 15 residues. V lost 0 bases, J lost 8 bases, and 14 bases lay in between. The germline gives CDR1 GTSNPN, CDR2 SVGIG (reference sequence). CDR3 in amino acids: CAWSVNRPGDSPLHF. In DNA, the CDR3 is TGTGCCTGGAGTGTCAATCGGCCCGGGGATTCACCCCTCCACTTT.

On this clone itself: The junction shows a germline mismatch at one end, possibly a read error. V usage is TRBV18 and J usage is TRBJ1-2; TRBD1 matches 7 bases. This CDR3 comprises 15 residues. CDR1 KGHSH and CDR2 LQKENI come from the germline V gene. The CDR3 coding sequence is TGTGCCGGCTCACCAAGACAGGGAGCTAACTATGGCTACACCTTC. Translated: CAGSPRQGANYGYTF. The full variable domain, completed using reference TRBV18 and TRBJ1-2, is NAGVMQNPRHLVRRRGQEARLRCSPMKGHSHVYWYRQLPEEGLKFMVYLQKENIIDESGMPKERFSAEFPKEGPSILRIQQVVRGDSAAYFCAGSPRQGANYGYTFGSGTRLTVV.

V usage is TRBV7-8 and J usage is TRBJ1-2; 11 nucleotides align to TRBD1. The germline V gene has CDR1 SGHVS and CDR2 FQNEAQ. This CDR3 is built from 17 residues. Trimming at V came to 5 bases and at J to 4 bases, leaving 12 bases not matched to a gene. CDR3 in DNA: TGTGCCAGCAGCCTATGGACAGGGGGCGACCGGGGCTATGGCTACACCTTC. Amino acids: CASSLWTGGDRGYGYTF.

V usage is TRBV5-1 and J usage is TRBJ2-1, with 8 bases lining up with TRBD2. CDR3 length: 13 residues. From germline, CDR1 is SGHRS and CDR2 YFSETQ. V lost 2 bases and J lost 14; bases outside the gene matches: 9. The CDR3 nucleotides read TGCGCCAGCAGCTTTCAAGGAGCGGGAGAGGAGTTCTTC. It codes for CASSFQGAGEEFF.

This clone was seen at least ten times. The chain links TRBV28 to TRBJ1-1, with TRBD1 as a possible D gene (6 bases). The CDR3 spans 14 residues. V lost 5 bases, J lost 4 bases, and 14 bases lay in between. The germline V gene encodes CDR1 MDHEN and CDR2 SYDVKM. The CDR3 region is CASSEGGMGTEAFF. The DNA for the CDR3 is TGTGCCAGCAGTGAGGGGGGGATGGGCACTGAAGCTTTCTTT.

Of note for this clone: Other nucleotide sequences in the sample specify the same CDR3. The J gene is TRBJ2-5, the V gene TRBV5-1; 13 nucleotides line up with TRBD2. Germline CDR1 reads SGHRS; CDR2 reads YFSETQ. The CDR3 runs 15 residues. V gave up 5 bases and J gave up 5 bases; unmatched junction bases: 6. The CDR3 sequence: CASSSGTSGAETQYF. In nucleotides, the CDR3 is TGCGCCAGCAGTTCCGGGACTAGCGGGGCTGAGACCCAGTACTTC.